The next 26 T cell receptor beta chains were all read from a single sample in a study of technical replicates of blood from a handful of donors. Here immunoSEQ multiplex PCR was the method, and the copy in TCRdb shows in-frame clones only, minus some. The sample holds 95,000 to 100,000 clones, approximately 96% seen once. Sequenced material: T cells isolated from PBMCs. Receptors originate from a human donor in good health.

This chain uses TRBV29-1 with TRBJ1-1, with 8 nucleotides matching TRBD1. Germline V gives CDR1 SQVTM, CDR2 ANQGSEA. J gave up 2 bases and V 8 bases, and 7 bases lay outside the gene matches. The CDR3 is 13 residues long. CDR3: CSSWGTGNTEAFF. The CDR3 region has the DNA TGCAGCTCTTGGGGGACAGGAAACACTGAAGCTTTCTTT.

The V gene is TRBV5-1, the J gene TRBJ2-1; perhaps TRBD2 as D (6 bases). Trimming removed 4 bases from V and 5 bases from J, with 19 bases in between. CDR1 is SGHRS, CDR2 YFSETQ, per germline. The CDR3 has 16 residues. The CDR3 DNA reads TGCGCCAGCAGCCCTCTCGGGACTCATAACCACAATGAGCAGTTCTTC. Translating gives CASSPLGTHNHNEQFF.

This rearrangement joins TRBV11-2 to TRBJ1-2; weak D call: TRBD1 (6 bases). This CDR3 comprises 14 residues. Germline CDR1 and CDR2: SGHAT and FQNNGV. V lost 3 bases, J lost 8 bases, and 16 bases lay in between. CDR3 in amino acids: CASSFDSRTAGYTF. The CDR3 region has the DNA TGTGCCAGCAGCTTTGACTCCCGGACAGCCGGCTACACCTTC.

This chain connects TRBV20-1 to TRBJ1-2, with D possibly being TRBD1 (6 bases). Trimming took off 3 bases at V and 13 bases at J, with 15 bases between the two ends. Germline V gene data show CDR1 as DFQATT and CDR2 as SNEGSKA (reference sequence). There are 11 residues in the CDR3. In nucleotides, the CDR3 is TGCAGTGCTAGGGGCACAGGGTTGGGCACCTTC. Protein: CSARGTGLGTF.

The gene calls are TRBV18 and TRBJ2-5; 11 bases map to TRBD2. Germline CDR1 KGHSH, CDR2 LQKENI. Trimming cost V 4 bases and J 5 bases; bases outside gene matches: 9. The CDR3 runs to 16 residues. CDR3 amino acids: CASSLYSGRAVETQYF. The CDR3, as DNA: TGTGCCAGCTCACTATATAGCGGGAGGGCCGTCGAGACCCAGTACTTC.

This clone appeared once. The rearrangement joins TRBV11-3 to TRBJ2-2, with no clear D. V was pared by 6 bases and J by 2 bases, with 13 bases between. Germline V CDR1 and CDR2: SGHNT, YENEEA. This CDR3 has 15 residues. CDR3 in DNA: TGTGCCAGCAGTTATAGAAGCCTAAACACCGGGGAGCTGTTTTTT. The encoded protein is CASSYRSLNTGELFF.

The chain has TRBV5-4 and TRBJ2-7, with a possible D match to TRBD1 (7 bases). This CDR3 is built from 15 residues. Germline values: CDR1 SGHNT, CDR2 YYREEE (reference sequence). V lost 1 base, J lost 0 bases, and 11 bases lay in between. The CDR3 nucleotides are TGTGCCAGCAGCTTGCCAGGGGGGAGCTCCTACGAGCAGTACTTC. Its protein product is CASSLPGGSSYEQYF.

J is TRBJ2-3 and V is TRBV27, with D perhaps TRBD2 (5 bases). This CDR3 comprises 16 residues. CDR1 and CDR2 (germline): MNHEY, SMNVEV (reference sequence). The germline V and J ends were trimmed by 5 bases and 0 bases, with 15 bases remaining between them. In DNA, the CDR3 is TGTGCCAGCAGTCCTCGGACTTGGAAAAGCACAGATACGCAGTATTTT. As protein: CASSPRTWKSTDTQYF.

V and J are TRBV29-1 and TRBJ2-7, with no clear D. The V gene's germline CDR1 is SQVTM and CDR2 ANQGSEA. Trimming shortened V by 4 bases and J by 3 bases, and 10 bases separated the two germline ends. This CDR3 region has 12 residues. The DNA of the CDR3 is TGCAGCGTTGCCCCCGGCGGCTACGAGCAGTACTTC. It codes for CSVAPGGYEQYF.

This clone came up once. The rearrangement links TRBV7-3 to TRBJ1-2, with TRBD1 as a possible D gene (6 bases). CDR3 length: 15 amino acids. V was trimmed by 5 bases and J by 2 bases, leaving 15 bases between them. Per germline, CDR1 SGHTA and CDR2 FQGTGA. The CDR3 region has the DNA TGTGCCAGCAGCCAAGGTCCCCAGGGGAACTATGGCTACACCTTC. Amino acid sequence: CASSQGPQGNYGYTF.

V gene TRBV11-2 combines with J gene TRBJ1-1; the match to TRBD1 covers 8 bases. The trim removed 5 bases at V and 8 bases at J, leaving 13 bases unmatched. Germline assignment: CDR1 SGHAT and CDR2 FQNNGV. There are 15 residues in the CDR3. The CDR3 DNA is TGTGCCAGCAGCCCGAATCCCGACAGGGGTAGGGAAGCTTTCTTT. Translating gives CASSPNPDRGREAFF. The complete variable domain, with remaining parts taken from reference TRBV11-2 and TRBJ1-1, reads EAGVAQSPRYKIIEKRQSVAFWCNPISGHATLYWYQQILGQGPKLLIQFQNNGVVDDSQLPKDRFSAERLKGVDSTLKIQPAKLEDSAVYLCASSPNPDRGREAFFGQGTRLTVV.

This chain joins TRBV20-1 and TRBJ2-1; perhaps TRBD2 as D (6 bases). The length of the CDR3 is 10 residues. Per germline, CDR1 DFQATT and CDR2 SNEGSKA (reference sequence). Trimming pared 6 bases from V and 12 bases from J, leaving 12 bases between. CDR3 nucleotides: TGCAGTGCCGGGGTGGGGGGGCAGTTCTTC. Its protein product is CSAGVGGQFF.

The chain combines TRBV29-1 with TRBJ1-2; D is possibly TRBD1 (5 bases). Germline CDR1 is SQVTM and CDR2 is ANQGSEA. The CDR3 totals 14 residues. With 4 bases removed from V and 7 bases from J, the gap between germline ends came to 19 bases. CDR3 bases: TGCAGCGTTGGACTTGGAAGGGCAGGGATTGGCTACACCTTC. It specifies CSVGLGRAGIGYTF.

CDR3 bases: TGCGCCAGCAGTGAGGTAAACACTGAAGCTTTCTTT. Translating gives CASSEVNTEAFF. This chain uses TRBV10-2 with TRBJ1-1, with D uncertain. The CDR3 sequence is 12 residues long. V lost 2 bases and J 2 bases, leaving 3 bases between the germline ends. Per germline, CDR1 WSHSY and CDR2 SAAADI.

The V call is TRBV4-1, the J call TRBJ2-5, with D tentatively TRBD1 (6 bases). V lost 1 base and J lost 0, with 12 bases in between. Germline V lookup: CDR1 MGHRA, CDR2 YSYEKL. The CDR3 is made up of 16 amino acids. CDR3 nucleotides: TGCGCCAGCAGCCAAGCGACAGGAGTCTACCAAGAGACCCAGTACTTC. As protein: CASSQATGVYQETQYF.

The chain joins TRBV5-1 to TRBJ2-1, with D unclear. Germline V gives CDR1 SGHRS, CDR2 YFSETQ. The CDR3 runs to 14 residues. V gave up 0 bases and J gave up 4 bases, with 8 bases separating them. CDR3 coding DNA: TGCGCCAGCAGCTTGGTGGCAGGTTACAATGAGCAGTTCTTC. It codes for CASSLVAGYNEQFF.

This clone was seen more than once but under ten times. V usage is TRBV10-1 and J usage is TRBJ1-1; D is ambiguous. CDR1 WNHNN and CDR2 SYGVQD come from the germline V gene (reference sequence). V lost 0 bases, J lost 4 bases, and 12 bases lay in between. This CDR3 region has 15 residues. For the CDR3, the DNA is TGCGCCAGCAGTGAGTCAGGCGGCTTGATCACTGAAGCTTTCTTT. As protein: CASSESGGLITEAFF.

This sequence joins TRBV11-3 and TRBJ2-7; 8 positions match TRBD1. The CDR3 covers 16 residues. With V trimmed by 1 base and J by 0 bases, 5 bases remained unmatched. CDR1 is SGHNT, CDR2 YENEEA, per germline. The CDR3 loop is CASSLATDRVSYEQYF. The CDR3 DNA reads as TGTGCCAGCAGCTTAGCCACGGACAGGGTCTCCTACGAGCAGTACTTC.

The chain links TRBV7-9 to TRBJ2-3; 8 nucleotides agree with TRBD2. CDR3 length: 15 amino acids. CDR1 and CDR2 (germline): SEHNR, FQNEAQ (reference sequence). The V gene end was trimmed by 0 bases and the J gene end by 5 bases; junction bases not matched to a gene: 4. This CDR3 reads CASSLARGVIDTQYF. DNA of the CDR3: TGTGCCAGCAGCTTAGCGCGGGGGGTTATAGATACGCAGTATTTT.

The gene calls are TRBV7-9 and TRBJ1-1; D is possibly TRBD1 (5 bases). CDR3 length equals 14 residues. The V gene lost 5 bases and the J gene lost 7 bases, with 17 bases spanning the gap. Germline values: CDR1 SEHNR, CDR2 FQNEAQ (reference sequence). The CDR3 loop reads CASSPTWGDSEAFF. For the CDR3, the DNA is TGTGCCAGCAGCCCTACCTGGGGGGATAGTGAAGCTTTCTTT.

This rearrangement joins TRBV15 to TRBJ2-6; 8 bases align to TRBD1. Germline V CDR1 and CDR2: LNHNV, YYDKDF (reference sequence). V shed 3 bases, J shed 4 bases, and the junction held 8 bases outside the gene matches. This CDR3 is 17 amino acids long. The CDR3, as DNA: TGTGCCACCAGCAGGGACAGGGACCCCTCCGGGGCCAACGTCCTGACTTTC. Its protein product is CATSRDRDPSGANVLTF. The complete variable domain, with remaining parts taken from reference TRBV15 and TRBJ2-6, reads DAMVIQNPRYQVTQFGKPVTLSCSQTLNHNVMYWYQQKSSQAPKLLFHYYDKDFNNEADTPDNFQSRRPNTSFCFLDIRSPGLGDTAMYLCATSRDRDPSGANVLTFGAGSRLTVL.

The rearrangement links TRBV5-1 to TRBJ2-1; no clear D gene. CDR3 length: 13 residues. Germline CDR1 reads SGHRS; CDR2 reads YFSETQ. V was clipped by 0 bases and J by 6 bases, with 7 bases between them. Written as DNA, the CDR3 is TGCGCCAGCAGCTTGGACGGGTTCAATGAGCAGTTCTTC. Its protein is CASSLDGFNEQFF. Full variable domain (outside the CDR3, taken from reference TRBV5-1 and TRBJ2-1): KAGVTQTPRYLIKTRGQQVTLSCSPISGHRSVSWYQQTPGQGLQFLFEYFSETQRNKGNFPGRFSGRQFSNSRSEMNVSTLELGDSALYLCASSLDGFNEQFFGPGTRLTVL.

CDR3 protein: CASSEQRDYNYGYTF. DNA of the CDR3: TGTGCCAGCAGTGAACAGAGGGATTATAACTATGGCTACACCTTC. The J gene is TRBJ1-2, the V gene TRBV2; D is undetermined. The CDR3 is 15 amino acids. Germline V CDR1 and CDR2: SNHLY, FYNNEI. Trimming removed 2 bases at V and 1 base at J, with 11 bases between.

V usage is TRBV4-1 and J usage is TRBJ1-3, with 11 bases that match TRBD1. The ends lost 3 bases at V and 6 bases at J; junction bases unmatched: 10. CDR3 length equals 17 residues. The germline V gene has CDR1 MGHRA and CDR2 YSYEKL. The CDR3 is CASSHPRTGGWENTIYF. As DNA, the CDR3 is TGCGCCAGCAGCCATCCACGGACAGGGGGCTGGGAAAACACCATATATTTT.

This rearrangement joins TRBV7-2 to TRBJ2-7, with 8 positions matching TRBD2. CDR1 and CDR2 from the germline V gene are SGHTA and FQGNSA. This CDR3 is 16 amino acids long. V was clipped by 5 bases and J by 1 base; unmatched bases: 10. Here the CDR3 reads CASSPTGTRGSYEQYF. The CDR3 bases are TGTGCCAGCAGCCCCACCGGGACTAGGGGATCCTACGAGCAGTACTTC.

CDR3 residues: CASSFGSGVITDTQYF. CDR3 in DNA: TGTGCCAGCAGCTTCGGTAGCGGGGTTATCACAGATACGCAGTATTTT. The chain links TRBV7-2 to TRBJ2-3; the match to TRBD2 covers 8 bases. Germline CDR1 is SGHTA and CDR2 is FQGNSA. The CDR3 is 16 residues long. Trimming at V came to 3 bases and at J to 2 bases, leaving 7 bases not matched to a gene. The full variable domain, its missing parts supplied by reference TRBV7-2 and TRBJ2-3, is GAGVSQSPSNKVTEKGKDVELRCDPISGHTALYWYRQSLGQGLEFLIYFQGNSAPDKSGLPSDRFSAERTGGSVSTLTIQRTQQEDSAVYLCASSFGSGVITDTQYFGPGTRLTVL.